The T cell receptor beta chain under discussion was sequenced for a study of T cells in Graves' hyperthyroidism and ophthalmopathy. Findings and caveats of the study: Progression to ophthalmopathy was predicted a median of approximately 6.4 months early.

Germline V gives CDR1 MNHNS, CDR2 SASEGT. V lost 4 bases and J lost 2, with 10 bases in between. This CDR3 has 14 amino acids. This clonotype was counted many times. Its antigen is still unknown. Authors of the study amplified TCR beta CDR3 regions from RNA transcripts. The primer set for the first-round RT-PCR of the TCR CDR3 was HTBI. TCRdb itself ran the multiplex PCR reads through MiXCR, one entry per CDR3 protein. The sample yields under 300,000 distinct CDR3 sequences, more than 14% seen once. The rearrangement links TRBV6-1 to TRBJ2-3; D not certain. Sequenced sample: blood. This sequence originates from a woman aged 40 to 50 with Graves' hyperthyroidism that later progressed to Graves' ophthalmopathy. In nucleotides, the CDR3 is TGTGCCAGCAGTGTAACGACCAACACAGATACGCAGTATTTT. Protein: CASSVTTNTDTQYF.